The 23 T cell receptor beta chains below were found in one sample sequenced in a study of OX40 agonist ivuxolimab in advanced cancers. Sequenced by immunoSEQ multiplex PCR; TCRdb stores in-frame clones only, minus some. The repertoire has around 91,000 clones, roughly 87% of them found once; the top ten carry approximately 0.19%. The material sequenced was CD4+ or CD8+ T cells sorted from blood, taken in a trial of the OX40 agonist ivuxolimab. These receptors were collected from an adult with an advanced solid tumor such as melanoma, head and neck, liver or kidney cancer.

The rearrangement uses TRBV5-1 and TRBJ2-5; 9 nucleotides match TRBD2. V dropped 3 bases and J dropped 5; count of bases not matched to a gene: 5. The CDR3 is 14 amino acids. Germline V CDR1 and CDR2: SGHRS, YFSETQ. This CDR3 reads CASSSRGGEETQYF. The CDR3 DNA reads TGCGCCAGCAGCTCGCGGGGGGGCGAGGAGACCCAGTACTTC.

V gene TRBV7-7 combines with J gene TRBJ2-7; tentatively, D is TRBD2 (6 bases). The CDR3 spans 18 residues. Germline V gives CDR1 SSHAT, CDR2 FNYEAQ (reference sequence). Here the CDR3 DNA reads TGTGCTAGCAGCTTATTTGGGGTGGCGGGGCCTCGCTCCTACGAGCAGTACGTC. Protein: CASSLFGVAGPRSYEQYV.

This clone was found a few times. The chain has TRBV28 and TRBJ1-1; 9 nucleotides match TRBD1. Germline-derived CDR1 and CDR2 are MDHEN and SYDVKM. Germline trimming cut 8 bases from V and 4 bases from J; bases unmatched to any gene: 2. The length of the CDR3 is 12 residues. CDR3 in DNA: TGTGCCAGCGGGACAGGGATCACTGAAGCTTTCTTT. This translates into CASGTGITEAFF.

The CDR3 sequence: CASSNAPGISSAGANTGELFF. The CDR3 bases are TGTGCCAGCAGCAACGCCCCCGGGATCAGCTCGGCAGGAGCGAACACCGGGGAGCTGTTTTTT. The rearrangement joins TRBV21-1 to TRBJ2-2; TRBD2 was called by the table and not checked on the DNA. TRBV21-1 is a pseudogene segment. This CDR3 is 21 amino acids long.

The V call is TRBV30, the J call TRBJ1-5; no firm D call. Per the germline V gene, CDR1 is GTSNPN and CDR2 is SVGIG (reference sequence). The CDR3 extends over 11 amino acids. Between the trimmed V and J ends, which lost 1 base and 10 bases, there was a span of 8 bases. CDR3 DNA sequence: TGTGCCTGGAGTGAAGGAGGACCCCAGCATTTT. It specifies CAWSEGGPQHF.

The J gene is TRBJ2-5, the V gene TRBV7-9; 7 bases align to TRBD1. CDR1 and CDR2 from the germline V gene are SEHNR and FQNEAQ (reference sequence). This CDR3 comprises 13 residues. The V gene end was trimmed by 4 bases and the J gene end by 4 bases; junction bases not matched to a gene: 3. Here the CDR3 reads CASSSTGLETQYF. The CDR3 DNA reads TGTGCCAGCAGCTCGACAGGGCTAGAGACCCAGTACTTC.

The genes are TRBV19 and TRBJ1-1, with D hard to call. Germline V lookup: CDR1 LNHDA, CDR2 SQIVND (reference sequence). The CDR3 length is 15 residues. V dropped 6 bases and J dropped 1 base, with 15 bases sitting between them. This CDR3 is CASRDSGVGNTEAFF. CDR3 bases: TGTGCCAGTAGAGACTCAGGCGTAGGGAACACTGAAGCTTTCTTT.

The chain couples TRBV9 to TRBJ2-3; D not resolved. Trimming removed 4 bases at V and 2 bases at J, with 17 bases between. Germline CDR1 and CDR2: SGDLS and YYNGEE. This CDR3 comprises 16 residues. CDR3 protein: CASSPRAPWDTDTQYF. The CDR3 DNA sequence: TGTGCCAGCAGCCCCCGAGCGCCTTGGGACACAGATACGCAGTATTTT.

In this sample, this clone turned up a few times. V gene TRBV5-1 combines with J gene TRBJ2-1; D not resolved. CDR1 and CDR2 from the germline V gene are SGHRS and YFSETQ. The CDR3 spans 12 residues. V lost 5 bases, J lost 3 bases, and 6 bases lay in between. CDR3 residues: CASSRDYNEQFF. The CDR3 coding sequence is TGCGCCAGCAGTAGGGACTACAATGAGCAGTTCTTC.

This clone was detected once. This rearrangement joins TRBV28 to TRBJ2-4, with 9 bases identical to TRBD1. There are 14 residues in the CDR3. Germline V lookup: CDR1 MDHEN, CDR2 SYDVKM. The V segment lost 6 bases and the J segment 7 bases; nucleotides outside the gene matches: 7. The CDR3 sequence is CASRETGGGNIQYF. The CDR3 DNA reads as TGTGCCAGCAGGGAGACAGGGGGTGGGAACATTCAGTACTTC.

The CDR3 sequence: CASTRNTEAFF. The CDR3 nucleotides are TGTGCCAGCACCCGTAACACTGAAGCTTTCTTT. V and J are TRBV28 and TRBJ1-1; D unclear. The V end lost 7 bases, the J end lost 2 bases, and 5 bases lay between the germline ends. This CDR3 has 11 amino acids. Per the germline V gene, CDR1 is MDHEN and CDR2 is SYDVKM.

For the CDR3, the DNA is TGCGCCAGCAGCCGTTCAGGACAGACGTTGGTCTGGAGTGGCTACACCTTC. Translating gives CASSRSGQTLVWSGYTF. V is TRBV5-1 and J is TRBJ1-2; D is perhaps TRBD1 (6 bases). This CDR3 comprises 17 residues. The V and J ends lost 4 bases and 7 bases respectively, with 26 bases between them. Germline assignment: CDR1 SGHRS and CDR2 YFSETQ.

The genes are TRBV9 and TRBJ1-3; a possible D gene is TRBD1 (5 bases). CDR1 is SGDLS and CDR2 is YYNGEE in the germline V gene. V gave up 6 bases and J gave up 0 bases, with 10 bases separating them. The CDR3 length is 14 residues. The CDR3 nucleotides read TGTGCCAGCATGAGGGGCAGCTCTGGAAACACCATATATTTT. It translates to CASMRGSSGNTIYF.

The chain is built from TRBV28 and TRBJ1-2; unclear D gene. This CDR3 comprises 15 residues. The germline gives CDR1 MDHEN, CDR2 SYDVKM. The ends were cut back, 3 bases at V and 8 bases at J, with 19 bases in the middle. The CDR3 protein is CASSFPRTDITGYTF. Written as DNA, the CDR3 is TGTGCCAGCAGTTTCCCCCGGACCGACATTACGGGCTACACCTTC.

The rearrangement uses TRBV15 and TRBJ1-4, with D unresolved. This CDR3 is 17 amino acids long. Deletions cut 3 bases from V and 8 bases from J, with 22 bases between. Germline CDR1 is LNHNV and CDR2 is YYDKDF (reference sequence). CDR3 in DNA: TGTGCCACCAGCAGGCAGTCCGCAGTCGGAATGGGGGAAAAACTGTTTTTT. It yields the protein CATSRQSAVGMGEKLFF.

On this clone: The same CDR3 is also encoded by other DNA sequences in this sample. DNA for the CDR3: TGCGCCAGCAGCTTGGACAGGGGTGGGCAGCCCCAGCATTTT. Its protein is CASSLDRGGQPQHF. This chain uses TRBV5-1 with TRBJ1-5, with 7 nucleotides matching TRBD1. J gave up 7 bases and V 0 bases, and 4 bases lay outside the gene matches. The CDR3 consists of 14 residues. Germline-derived CDR1 and CDR2 are SGHRS and YFSETQ.

The chain is built from TRBV5-1 and TRBJ2-5; D is possibly TRBD2 (6 bases). The CDR3 runs to 13 residues. Germline V gene sequence: CDR1 SGHRS, CDR2 YFSETQ. Trimming removed 4 bases from V and 5 bases from J, with 12 bases in between. CDR3 in amino acids: CASSPGSPETQYF. The CDR3 region has the DNA TGCGCCAGCAGCCCCGGGAGTCCTGAGACCCAGTACTTC.

V is TRBV19 and J is TRBJ1-5; possible D gene TRBD1, 5 bases. The CDR3 runs to 15 residues. Germline V gene lookup returns CDR1 LNHDA and CDR2 SQIVND (reference sequence). The V and J ends lost 4 bases and 5 bases respectively, with 15 bases between them. As DNA, the CDR3 is TGTGCCAGTAGTAACCAGGACATCGTGGATCAGCCCCAGCATTTT. As protein: CASSNQDIVDQPQHF.

This clone was seen only a few times. The chain employs TRBV9 and TRBJ2-2; 10 bases are shared with TRBD1. The CDR3 is 18 residues long. J lost 0 bases, V lost 0 bases, and 5 bases had no gene match. In germline, CDR1 is SGDLS, CDR2 YYNGEE. The CDR3 DNA reads as TGTGCCAGCAGCGTAGGGATGGGGACAGGGGCGAACACCGGGGAGCTGTTTTTT. Protein sequence: CASSVGMGTGANTGELFF.

The chain uses TRBV18 and TRBJ2-2; 7 bases are a match to TRBD1. Germline CDR1 is KGHSH and CDR2 is LQKENI. CDR3 length: 17 amino acids. The trim removed 3 bases at V and 6 bases at J, leaving 13 bases unmatched. The CDR3 region has the DNA TGTGCCAGCTCACCGATTTTGGTACAGGGGAATTCCGGGGAGCTGTTTTTT. It yields the protein CASSPILVQGNSGELFF.

The rearrangement uses TRBV5-6 and TRBJ2-1; 11 bases map to TRBD2. Germline loops: CDR1 SGHDT, CDR2 YYEEEE. The V and J ends lost 1 base and 5 bases, in that order; junction bases with no gene match: 11. The CDR3 covers 18 residues. The DNA for the CDR3 is TGTGCCAGCAGCTTGACTAGCGGGAGTGGGGGATGGGACAATGAGCAGTTCTTC. It is translated as CASSLTSGSGGWDNEQFF.

The chain couples TRBV27 to TRBJ2-5, with D possibly matching TRBD1 (6 bases). V was pared by 5 bases and J by 1 base, with 11 bases between. The length of the CDR3 is 14 residues. Germline CDR1 MNHEY, CDR2 SMNVEV (reference sequence). The CDR3 reads CASSPWDIQETQYF. The CDR3 DNA sequence: TGTGCCAGCAGTCCCTGGGACATCCAAGAGACCCAGTACTTC.

The chain recombines TRBV6-1 with TRBJ1-2; possible D gene TRBD1, 6 bases. V was cut by 1 base and J by 5 bases, with 17 bases left in between. Germline V gene data show CDR1 as MNHNS and CDR2 as SASEGT. The CDR3 runs 16 residues. In DNA, the CDR3 is TGTGCCAGCAGTGAAGTATCTGGGGGCTTATCTTATGGCTACACCTTC. This codes for CASSEVSGGLSYGYTF.